This T cell receptor beta chain appears in the sequencing data of a study of PD-L1 blockade in urothelial cancer. Overall study context: The analyses of blood took place 3 weeks (second dose) and 6 weeks after treatment start.

Time point described: pretreatment peripheral blood. Anywhere from 1 to 8 samples came from each patient, spanning pretreatment and on-treatment. The table came from immunoSEQ multiplex PCR; TCRdb's copy has only in-frame clones and leaves some out. This sample has tens of thousands of clones, with around 87% found just once. The sequence came from a man aged 55-75 years with urothelial cancer. The sample consisted of PBMCs, taken around atezolizumab (anti-PD-L1) treatment.

The chain's CDR3 is CASSPDSRPLAGFF. CDR3 bases: TGTGCCAGCAGCCCGGACTCCCGCCCCCTTGCCGGGTTCTTC. The genes are TRBV7-8 and TRBJ2-1; possibly TRBD2 for D (5 bases). The CDR3 has 14 amino acids. Germline-derived CDR1 and CDR2 are SGHVS and FQNEAQ. Deletions cut 5 bases from V and 15 bases from J, with 23 bases between.